The TCR beta chain described here comes from a study of cytomegalovirus exposure and HLA in healthy donors. Use of 60 Vbeta and 13 Jbeta primers characterized the PCR. Assay used: immunoSEQ multiplex PCR; TCRdb lists only in-frame clones, some missing. Counted here are about 120,000 clones, around 79% occurring once; the ten biggest clones make up about 1.5%. V was pared by 8 bases and J by 5 bases, with 18 bases between. This CDR3 is 14 amino acids long. Looked up from germline, CDR1 is SGHTA and CDR2 is FQGNSA. V gene TRBV7-2 combines with J gene TRBJ1-1; weak D call: TRBD1 (6 bases). The clonotype originates from a woman younger than 30 in good health and CMV-seronegative. The sequencing input was PBMCs. The CDR3: CASRIGGAGTEAFF. In DNA, the CDR3 is TGTGCCAGCCGGATTGGGGGGGCCGGGACTGAAGCTTTCTTT.